Below, 3 T cell receptor beta chains from the same sample are listed, as sequenced in a study of cytomegalovirus exposure and HLA in healthy donors (dated by TCRdb to 2016 to 2017). The library relied on the immunoSEQ multiplex PCR assay. TCRdb limited this immuneACCESS table to in-frame rearrangements with V and J called. A share of clones is missing; checked studies link under half to unresolved V genes, and the rest is unexplained. For this sample the table gives about 120,000 clones, of which 70% to 90% were detected only once. Of the sample, approximately 2% falls within the top ten clones. Sequenced sample: PBMCs. The receptors were sampled from a young woman in good health and CMV-seronegative.

This sequence joins TRBV2 and TRBJ2-5; D perhaps matches TRBD1 (5 bases). There are 13 residues in the CDR3. V lost 4 bases, J lost 5 bases, and 11 bases lay in between. Germline V gives CDR1 SNHLY, CDR2 FYNNEI. The CDR3 DNA reads as TGTGCCAGCAGTGTTGACAGTGCGGAGACCCAGTACTTC. This translates into CASSVDSAETQYF.

The chain has TRBV11-3 and TRBJ2-2; no clear D gene. The V gene lost 4 bases and the J gene lost 4 bases, with 16 bases spanning the gap. This CDR3 is 16 amino acids long. The germline gives CDR1 SGHNT, CDR2 YENEEA. CDR3 coding DNA: TGTGCCAGCAGCTACACCCCCACGGGTGGCACCGGGGAGCTGTTTTTT. Translated, it gives CASSYTPTGGTGELFF.

This chain links TRBV19 with TRBJ1-2; TRBD1 might be the D (6 bases). V gave up 7 bases and J gave up 6 bases, with 15 bases separating them. Germline V lookup: CDR1 LNHDA, CDR2 SQIVND (reference sequence). This CDR3 is 13 amino acids long. The CDR3: CASIGGGLDGYTF. For the CDR3, the DNA is TGTGCCAGTATTGGGGGGGGCTTGGATGGCTACACCTTC.